This TCR beta chain was recorded in a study of blood T cell repertoires in COVID-19 (dated by TCRdb to about 2020). For the study in its entirety: Samples covering the acute and convalescent phases of COVID-19 were provided by collaborators in the United States, Italy and Spain. Samples came from the ongoing ImmuneRACE study (first 160 participants) plus 1,254 subjects from 6 global collaborators. The prospective study material was composed of cDNA or gDNA derived from T cells, B-cell-depleted T cells, or PBMCs. The repertoires were made available in a free public database intended to serve as a resource for research on the immune response to SARS-CoV-2. The dataset comprised deeply sampled blood TCRbeta repertoires from subjects exposed to, actively infected with, or recovered from COVID-19. Nearly every sample came with metadata listing a de-identified subject ID, COVID-19 status, age in years and sex. Where available, HLA class I and class II types were taken from metadata supplied by the sample provider and were not determined by assay-based typing. Points the paper makes about the study in general: The amount of clinical and demographic metadata varied by source and participant and was provided uncurated.

Collaborating institutions collected whole blood in K2EDTA tubes following their own protocols. For TCRbeta analysis, collaborators shipped samples in one of three forms: frozen whole blood, isolated PBMCs, or DNA extracted from either of those sample types. TCRbeta CDR3 regions were amplified from genomic DNA using the immunoSEQ Assay, a bias-controlled multiplex PCR. On the authors' methods: Within the assay, amplification of reference gene primers was used to estimate how many nucleated cells each sample contained. To quantify the absolute abundance of each unique TCRbeta CDR3 rearrangement, sequence reads were collapsed and filtered. For each sample, productive Simpson clonality was calculated as the square root of Simpson's diversity index over productive rearrangements. TCRdb stores this immuneACCESS table with in-frame sequences only. Part of the clones is absent; in the studies checked, under half of the shortfall reflects unresolved V genes, and no reason is known for the rest. V, J and clone size reflect that table, while D and trimming were determined from the DNA. The sample has roughly 180,000 clones on record, about 86% of them singletons. The ten largest clonotypes hold under 25% of the sample.

Sequences SQVTM (CDR1) and ANQGSEA (CDR2) are obtained from the germline V gene. V loses 6 bases at its end and J loses 7 bases; junction bases beyond the gene matches: 6. From the cysteine through the phenylalanine, the CDR3 covers 12 amino acids. Only the CDR3 DNA stays, 36 bases, in frame from base 1. Comment on this clone: The antigen it binds to is not known. Within one base of it there is no much larger clone, and no base qualities were kept.

The TCR originated in a man aged 70-80 years with active or convalescent COVID-19. The rearrangement combines TRBV29-1 with TRBJ1-5, with TRBD1 identical over 7 junction bases. The sample consisted of peripheral blood. The CDR3 protein sequence reads: CSVRDREQPQHF. The DNA reads as follows: TGCAGCGTCCGCGACAGGGAGCAGCCCCAGCATTTT.